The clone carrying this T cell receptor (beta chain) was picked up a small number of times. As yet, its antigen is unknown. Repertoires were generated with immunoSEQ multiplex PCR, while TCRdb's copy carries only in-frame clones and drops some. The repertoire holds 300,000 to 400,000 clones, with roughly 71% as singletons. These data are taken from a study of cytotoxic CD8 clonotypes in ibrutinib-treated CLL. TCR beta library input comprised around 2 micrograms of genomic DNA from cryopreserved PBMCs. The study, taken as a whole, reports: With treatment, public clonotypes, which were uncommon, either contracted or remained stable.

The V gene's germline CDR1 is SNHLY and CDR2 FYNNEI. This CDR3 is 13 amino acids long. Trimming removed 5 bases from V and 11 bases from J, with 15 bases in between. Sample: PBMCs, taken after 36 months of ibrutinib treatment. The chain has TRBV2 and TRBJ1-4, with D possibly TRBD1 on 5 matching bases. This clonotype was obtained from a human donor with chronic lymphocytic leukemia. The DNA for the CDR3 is TGTGCCAGCAGTCACCTTGGGGGGAGGAAACTGTTTTTT. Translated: CASSHLGGRKLFF. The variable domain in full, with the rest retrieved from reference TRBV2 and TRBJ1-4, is EPEVTQTPSHQVTQMGQEVILRCVPISNHLYFYWYRQILGQKVEFLVSFYNNEISEKSEIFDDQFSVERPDGSNFTLKIRSTKLEDSAMYFCASSHLGGRKLFFGSGTQLSVL.